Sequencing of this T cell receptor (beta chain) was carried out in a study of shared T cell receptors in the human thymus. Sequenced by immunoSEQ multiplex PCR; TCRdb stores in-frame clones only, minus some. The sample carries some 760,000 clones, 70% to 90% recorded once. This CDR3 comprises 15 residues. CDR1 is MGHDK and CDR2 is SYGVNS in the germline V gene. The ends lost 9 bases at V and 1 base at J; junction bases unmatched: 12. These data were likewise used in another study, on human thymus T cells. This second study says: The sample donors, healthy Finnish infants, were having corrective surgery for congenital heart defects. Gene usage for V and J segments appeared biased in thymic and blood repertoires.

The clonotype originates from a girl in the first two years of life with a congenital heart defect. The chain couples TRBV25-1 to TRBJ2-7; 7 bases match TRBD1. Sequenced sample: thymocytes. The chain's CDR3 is CASRSPGQRSYEQYF. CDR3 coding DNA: TGTGCCAGTAGATCCCCGGGACAGCGGTCCTACGAGCAGTACTTC.